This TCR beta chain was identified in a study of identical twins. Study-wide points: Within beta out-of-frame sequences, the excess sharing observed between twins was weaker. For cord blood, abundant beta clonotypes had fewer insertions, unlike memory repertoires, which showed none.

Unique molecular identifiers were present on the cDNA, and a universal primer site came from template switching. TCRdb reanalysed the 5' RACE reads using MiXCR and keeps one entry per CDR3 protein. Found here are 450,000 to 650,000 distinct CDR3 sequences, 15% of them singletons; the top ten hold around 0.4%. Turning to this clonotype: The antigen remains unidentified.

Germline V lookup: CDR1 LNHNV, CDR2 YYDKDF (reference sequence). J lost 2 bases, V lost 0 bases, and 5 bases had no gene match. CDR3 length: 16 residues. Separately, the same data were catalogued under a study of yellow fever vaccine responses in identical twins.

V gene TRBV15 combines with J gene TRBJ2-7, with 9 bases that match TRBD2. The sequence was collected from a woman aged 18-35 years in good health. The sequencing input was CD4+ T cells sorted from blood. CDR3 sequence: CATSRERGGLTYEQYV. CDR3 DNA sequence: TGTGCCACCAGCAGAGAGCGGGGGGGCCTCACCTACGAGCAGTACGTC.